Each of the 9 T cell receptor beta chains below was sequenced from the same sample in a study of Ad26.COV2.S vaccination and SARS-CoV-2 variants. The table came from immunoSEQ multiplex PCR; TCRdb's copy has only in-frame clones and leaves some out. The sample lists 400,000 to 450,000 clones, around 90% occurring once. Noted treatment: around 19 received Ad26.COV2.S at low or high dose, single or two shots; five or six received placebo; per-sample allocation not given. The investigators took samples on day 63 after the first vaccine or placebo injection. The sequencing here drew on peripheral blood, taken in a trial of Ad26.COV2.S vaccine versus placebo. The receptors come from a person between 18 and 65 years old who received the Ad26.COV2.S COVID-19 vaccine or a placebo.

On this clone itself: The sample contains more than one DNA sequence encoding this CDR3. The chain joins TRBV2 to TRBJ2-2, with 10 bases fitting TRBD1. The V and J ends lost 8 bases and 5 bases, in that order; junction bases with no gene match: 2. This CDR3 contains 13 residues. Germline CDR1 reads SNHLY; CDR2 reads FYNNEI. In nucleotides, the CDR3 is TGTGCCAGCTCGGGACAGGGGACCGGGGAGCTGTTTTTT. Translation: CASSGQGTGELFF.

V gene TRBV9 combines with J gene TRBJ2-5; D tentatively reads TRBD1 or TRBD2 (5 bases each). Germline CDR1 SGDLS, CDR2 YYNGEE. The CDR3 covers 16 residues. V dropped 0 bases and J dropped 5 bases, with 17 bases sitting between them. The CDR3: CASSVATTKGSETQYF. For the CDR3, the DNA is TGTGCCAGCAGCGTAGCTACAACGAAGGGGAGTGAGACCCAGTACTTC.

The chain uses TRBV5-1 and TRBJ2-3, with 8 bases that match TRBD2. The CDR3 runs 17 residues. J was trimmed by 0 bases and V by 4 bases; bases with no gene match: 10. From germline, CDR1 is SGHRS and CDR2 YFSETQ. CDR3 sequence (DNA): TGCGCCAGCAGCCGATATTCAGCGGGGGCTAGCACAGATACGCAGTATTTT. Translation: CASSRYSAGASTDTQYF.

The chain employs TRBV7-2 and TRBJ1-2, with D perhaps TRBD1 (5 bases). The CDR3 loop spans 13 amino acids. With 5 bases removed from V and 6 bases from J, the gap between germline ends came to 13 bases. Germline CDR1 and CDR2: SGHTA and FQGNSA. CDR3 residues: CASSLSGTDGYTF. DNA of the CDR3: TGTGCCAGCAGCCTATCGGGGACGGATGGCTACACCTTC.

Here the CDR3 reads CASSSAGAETQYF. As DNA, the CDR3 is TGTGCCAGCAGCTCCGCCGGAGCAGAGACCCAGTACTTC. V and J are TRBV7-9 and TRBJ2-5; D unresolved. The CDR3 has 13 amino acids. Trimming removed 4 bases from V and 4 bases from J, with 10 bases in between. Germline loops: CDR1 SEHNR, CDR2 FQNEAQ (reference sequence).

As DNA, the CDR3 is TGTGCCAGTAGCCCCCAGGAGGGGACGAACACTGAAGCTTTCTTT. Its protein is CASSPQEGTNTEAFF. The V and J genes are TRBV19 and TRBJ1-1; D is possibly TRBD1 (5 bases). The germline CDR1 and CDR2 sequences are LNHDA and SQIVND (reference sequence). Trimming left V 6 bases short and J 1 base short, with 15 bases between. This CDR3 comprises 15 residues.

The CDR3 DNA reads as TGTGCCAGCAGCCAAGGGGGTCTCCATCAGCCCCAGCATTTT. This codes for CASSQGGLHQPQHF. V is TRBV3-1 (or the pseudogene TRBV3-2) and J is TRBJ1-5; D not resolved. The CDR3 runs to 14 residues. Germline V CDR1 and CDR2: LGHDT, YNNKEL (reference sequence). Between the trimmed V and J ends, which lost 1 base and 5 bases, there was a span of 9 bases.

J is TRBJ1-2 and V is TRBV28; a possible D gene is TRBD1 (6 bases). Looked up from germline, CDR1 is MDHEN and CDR2 is SYDVKM. Deletions cut 1 base from V and 6 bases from J, with 18 bases between. CDR3 length equals 16 residues. In nucleotides, the CDR3 is TGTGCCAGCAGTTTATCGACAGGTTTTGCTGTCCATGGCTACACCTTC. Translation: CASSLSTGFAVHGYTF.

The rearrangement links TRBV30 to TRBJ2-7; maybe TRBD1 (5 bases). This CDR3 contains 15 residues. V was cut by 0 bases and J by 6 bases, with 18 bases left in between. In germline, CDR1 is GTSNPN, CDR2 SVGIG (reference sequence). The chain's CDR3 is CAWSVRSRVGSEQYF. Written as DNA, the CDR3 is TGTGCCTGGAGTGTACGGAGCAGGGTAGGATCCGAGCAGTACTTC.